This is a list of T cell receptor beta chains from one sample in a study of T cell responses to AZD1222 COVID-19 vaccine. Clones were read by immunoSEQ multiplex PCR, and TCRdb kept only the in-frame ones, dropping some. The table has under 150,000 clones, 88% seen once. The specimen was peripheral blood, collected on day 0 of AZD1222 vaccination. These receptors were collected from an adult in good health. The CDR3 runs from the conserved cysteine through the conserved F or W. The D gene is left open where the match is weak.

J | D | V | CDR3 | DNA
TRBJ2-3 | . | TRBV5-1 | CASSLDGQGSDTQYF | TGCGCCAGCAGCTTGGATGGTCAGGGATCGGATACGCAGTATTTT
TRBJ1-1 | . | TRBV19 | CASSIGPERPTEAFF | TGTGCCAGTAGTATAGGACCGGAACGGCCCACTGAAGCTTTCTTT
TRBJ1-3 | . | TRBV6-4 | CATHGTSGNTIYF | TGTGCCACCCATGGGACGTCCGGAAACACCATATATTTT
TRBJ1-3 | TRBD1 | TRBV2 | CASTRDRVGGNTIYF | TGTGCCAGCACCCGGGACAGGGTGGGTGGAAACACCATATATTTT
TRBJ1-2 | . | TRBV4-2 | CASSQDRGSPDMGIYGYTF | TGTGCCAGCAGCCAAGATAGAGGATCCCCGGACATGGGTATATATGGCTACACCTTC
TRBJ2-7 | . | TRBV20-1 | CSASNPPRPYEQYF | TGCAGTGCTAGTAACCCCCCCCGACCCTACGAGCAGTACTTC
TRBJ2-2 | . | TRBV28 | CASRGGGSPGELFF | TGTGCCAGCAGGGGAGGGGGGAGTCCCGGGGAGCTGTTTTTT
TRBJ1-1 | . | TRBV7-3 | CASSSDRNTEAFF | TGTGCCAGCAGCTCTGATCGGAACACTGAAGCTTTCTTT
TRBJ1-1 | TRBD1 | TRBV15 | CATSRDQETQGFF | TGTGCCACCAGCAGAGATCAAGAGACACAGGGGTTTTTT
TRBJ1-2 | TRBD1 | TRBV6-5 | CASSLQGGYDGYTF | TGTGCCAGCAGCCTCCAGGGGGGGTACGATGGCTACACCTTC
TRBJ2-5 | TRBD2 | TRBV4-3 | CASSQERPRLAGVMGETQYF | TGCGCCAGCAGCCAAGAGAGGCCCCGACTAGCGGGAGTAATGGGAGAGACCCAGTACTTC
TRBJ2-5 | . | TRBV18 | CASSPPWAQETQYF | TGTGCCAGCTCACCACCGTGGGCGCAAGAGACCCAGTACTTC
TRBJ2-7 | TRBD2 | TRBV27 | CASSSRLAGGSYEQYF | TGTGCCAGCAGTTCGAGACTAGCGGGGGGCTCATACGAGCAGTACTTC